Presented here are 10 T cell receptor beta chains from one specimen sequenced in a study of metastatic and nonmetastatic thyroid tumors (dated by TCRdb to 2020 to 2022). The library was made by PCR. Sequencing relied on an Illumina HiSeq 4000. Using fastp trimming at Q25 and MiXCR clonotype assembly, TCRdb reanalyzed the public sequencing data and kept in-frame beta chains. The sample data list 7,000 to 9,500 clones, and 24% of these were observed just once. The ten largest clones take up around 15% of the sample. No treatment had been received by any patient before thyroid surgery. The sequencing sample was made of tumor tissue. The receptors originated from a female donor with papillary thyroid cancer or a benign thyroid nodule (not recorded which). Some clones in this sample may be carry-over from other donors' samples.

This clone was picked up a small number of times. Written as DNA, the CDR3 is TGTGCCAGTGAAAGGAAAGAGACCCAGTACTTC. Protein sequence: CASERKETQYF. V gene TRBV6-1 combines with J gene TRBJ2-5; D is unresolved. CDR3 length: 11 amino acids. The germline gives CDR1 MNHNS, CDR2 SASEGT. Trimming took 9 bases from V and 3 from J, leaving 8 bases between them.

The chain is built from TRBV18 and TRBJ2-7, with D tentatively TRBD2 (5 bases). The CDR3 spans 14 residues. CDR1 is KGHSH, CDR2 LQKENI, per germline. V was cut by 2 bases and J by 4 bases, with 12 bases left in between. The CDR3 region is CASSPTGGPYEQYF. The CDR3 DNA sequence: TGTGCCAGCTCACCAACGGGCGGGCCATACGAGCAGTACTTC.

The chain recombines TRBV5-1 with TRBJ2-7, with TRBD1 identical over 9 bases. The V gene's germline CDR1 is SGHRS and CDR2 YFSETQ. V lost 0 bases to trimming and J lost 5 bases; unmatched junction nucleotides: 12. The CDR3 has 17 amino acids. The CDR3 nucleotides are TGCGCCAGCAGCTTGGCCGGGGGATGGGACAGGGTCAACGAGCAGTACTTC. Encoded protein: CASSLAGGWDRVNEQYF.

This clone has ten or more counts. This sequence joins TRBV19 and TRBJ2-1; 11 nucleotides line up with TRBD2. V was clipped by 6 bases and J by 5 bases; unmatched bases: 9. This CDR3 comprises 16 residues. Germline assignment: CDR1 LNHDA and CDR2 SQIVND (reference sequence). The CDR3 DNA sequence: TGTGCCAGTAGGGCCCTAGCGGGAGGTTTTGACAATGAGCAGTTCTTC. Amino acids: CASRALAGGFDNEQFF.

The chain uses TRBV11-2 and TRBJ1-6; TRBD1 matches at 7 bases. Germline-derived CDR1 and CDR2 are SGHAT and FQNNGV. J lost 10 bases, V lost 2 bases, and 8 bases had no gene match. The CDR3 length is 15 residues. CDR3 coding DNA: TGTGCCAGCAGCTTAAGGACAGGATGGAGGTCACCCCTCCACTTT. Translated, it gives CASSLRTGWRSPLHF.

This clone is labeled as medium-sized. The V gene is TRBV2, the J gene TRBJ2-2; D gene uncertain. Germline-derived CDR1 and CDR2 are SNHLY and FYNNEI. The CDR3 runs 14 residues. V lost 7 bases and J lost 2, with 11 bases in between. DNA for the CDR3: TGTGCCAGCATGAGGACCGCTAACACCGGGGAGCTGTTTTTT. Translation: CASMRTANTGELFF.

There are a few counts of this clone. The rearrangement joins TRBV28 to TRBJ2-7; no firm D call. CDR3 size: 17 residues. V was pared by 10 bases and J by 1 base, with 26 bases between. Germline V lookup: CDR1 MDHEN, CDR2 SYDVKM. CDR3 amino acids: CATFPTVQTVPSYEQYF. The CDR3 bases are TGTGCCACCTTTCCAACCGTACAGACGGTACCTTCCTACGAGCAGTACTTC.

This clone was detected only a few times. The chain recombines TRBV6-1 with TRBJ2-1; TRBD1 agrees at 8 bases. Germline values: CDR1 MNHNS, CDR2 SASEGT. The CDR3 covers 13 residues. After removal of 5 bases from V and 5 bases from J, the junction contained 2 bases not matched to a gene. DNA for the CDR3: TGTGCCAGCAGTCGACAGGGGAACAATGAGCAGTTCTTC. Encoded protein: CASSRQGNNEQFF.

With regard to this clone: One end of the junction does not line up with germline, which may come from a read error. The rearrangement uses TRBV3-1 and TRBJ2-7; D uncertain. The CDR3 runs 12 residues. Looked up from germline, CDR1 is LGHDT and CDR2 is YNNKEL (reference sequence). CDR3 loop: CASSVLGYEHYF. The CDR3, as DNA: TGTGCCAGCAGCGTCCTGGGCTACGAGCACTACTTC.

CDR3 amino acids: CASTPNGGRDSYEQYF. In DNA, the CDR3 is TGTGCCAGCACCCCCAACGGGGGGAGGGACTCGTACGAGCAGTACTTC. The chain recombines TRBV6-2 or TRBV6-3 with TRBJ2-7; 7 nucleotides agree with TRBD2. The ends lost 7 bases at V and 4 bases at J; junction bases unmatched: 16. This CDR3 is 16 amino acids long. The germline V gene has CDR1 MNHEY and CDR2 SVGEGT.